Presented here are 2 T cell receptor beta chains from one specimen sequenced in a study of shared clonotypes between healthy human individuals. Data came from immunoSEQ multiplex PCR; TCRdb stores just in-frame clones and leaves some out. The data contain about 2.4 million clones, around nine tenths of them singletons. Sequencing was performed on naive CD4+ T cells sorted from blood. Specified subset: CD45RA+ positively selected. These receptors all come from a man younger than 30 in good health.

The CDR3 here is CASSRPGYNEQFF. DNA for the CDR3: TGTGCCAGCAGTCGTCCAGGATACAATGAGCAGTTCTTC. The chain uses TRBV27 and TRBJ2-1; unclear D gene. The germline gives CDR1 MNHEY, CDR2 SMNVEV (reference sequence). CDR3 length: 13 amino acids. Trimming took off 5 bases at V and 4 bases at J, with 9 bases between the two ends.

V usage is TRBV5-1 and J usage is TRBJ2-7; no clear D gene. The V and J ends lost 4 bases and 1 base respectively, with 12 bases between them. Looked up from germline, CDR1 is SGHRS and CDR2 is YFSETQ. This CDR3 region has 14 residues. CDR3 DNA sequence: TGCGCCAGCAGCCCTTGGGCACCTTCCTACGAGCAGTACTTC. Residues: CASSPWAPSYEQYF.